A single sample is the source of the 3 T cell receptor beta chains below, sequenced in a study of blood T cell repertoires in COVID-19. Method: immunoSEQ multiplex PCR; TCRdb's copy keeps in-frame clones and lacks some. The sample carries fewer than 300,000 clones, around 81% recorded once. Sequencing was performed on peripheral blood. Every receptor here comes from a person in their 70s with COVID-19, enrolled during active disease.

The chain uses TRBV4-3 and TRBJ1-3; perhaps TRBD1 as D (6 bases). Germline values: CDR1 LGHNA, CDR2 YSLEER. This CDR3 spans 17 amino acids. Trimming cost V 1 base and J 0 bases, with 13 bases left between them. CDR3 DNA: TGCGCCAGCAGCCAAGGGACCTACAGGGACTCTGGAAACACCATATATTTT. This encodes CASSQGTYRDSGNTIYF.

V gene TRBV3-1 (or the pseudogene TRBV3-2) combines with J gene TRBJ2-3; TRBD2 is a possible D gene (7 bases). The CDR3 is made up of 15 amino acids. CDR1 and CDR2 from the germline V gene are LGHDT and YNNKEL (reference sequence). The germline V and J ends were trimmed by 6 bases and 4 bases, with 17 bases remaining between them. CDR3 DNA: TGTGCCAGCAGGGGGGGGCCCGATTCGGCAGATACGCAGTATTTT. Its translation: CASRGGPDSADTQYF.

The rearrangement uses TRBV7-9 and TRBJ1-2; 7 bases line up with TRBD1. Trimming at V came to 1 base and at J to 4 bases, leaving 3 bases not matched to a gene. The CDR3 extends over 14 amino acids. Germline CDR1 reads SEHNR; CDR2 reads FQNEAQ (reference sequence). The chain's CDR3 is CASSLGDSLYGYTF. CDR3 nucleotide sequence: TGTGCCAGCAGCTTAGGGGACAGCCTCTATGGCTACACCTTC. The full variable domain, in which reference TRBV7-9 and TRBJ1-2 provide the parts outside the CDR3, is DTGVSQNPRHKITKRGQNVTFRCDPISEHNRLYWYRQTLGQGPEFLTYFQNEAQLEKSRLLSDRFSAERPKGSFSTLEIQRTEQGDSAMYLCASSLGDSLYGYTFGSGTRLTVV.